The source of this T cell receptor (beta chain) is a study of T cells in localized non-small cell lung cancer. The V end lost 0 bases, the J end lost 2 bases, and 9 bases lay between the germline ends. The CDR3 extends over 16 amino acids. Germline V gene data show CDR1 as SGHRS and CDR2 as YFSETQ. Some clones are missing from TCRdb's copy, which holds only in-frame ones; the method was immunoSEQ multiplex PCR. The table lists 20,000 to 25,000 clones, approximately 86% of them singletons. This TCR came from a female donor over 55 with stage I lung adenocarcinoma. Specimen: peripheral blood, collected before any cancer treatment. The chain combines TRBV5-1 with TRBJ2-6; D may be TRBD1 (6 bases). The CDR3 nucleotides read TGCGCCAGCAGCTTGGACAGGGCCACTGGGGCCAACGTCCTGACTTTC. Its protein product is CASSLDRATGANVLTF.